A single sample gave rise to the 28 T cell receptor beta chains below, sequenced in a study of regulatory T cells in long-lasting Graves disease. As for time point: newly diagnosed GD, antithyroid drugs for less than 3 months. From RNA extracted from PBMCs, the TCR library was made. iRepertoire HTBI primers and Arm-PCR of CDR3 regions built TCR beta libraries. TCRdb processed the multiplex PCR reads anew with MiXCR; each CDR3 protein has one entry. The table has about 620,000 distinct CDR3 sequences, roughly 15% seen once. These data are also associated with another study on T cells in Graves' hyperthyroidism and ophthalmopathy.

The sample here was peripheral blood mononuclear cells (PBMCs), taken at new diagnosis, from a patient treated with antithyroid drugs. The source is a woman younger than 45 with Graves disease.

The sample holds a few counts of this clonotype. This chain uses TRBV3-1 with TRBJ2-3; D is ambiguous. V was pared by 4 bases and J by 8 bases, with 13 bases between. This CDR3 has 13 amino acids. Germline V lookup: CDR1 LGHDT, CDR2 YNNKEL (reference sequence). The CDR3 loop is CASSPTYKGTQYF. The DNA for the CDR3 is TGTGCCAGCAGCCCCACATATAAGGGTACGCAGTATTTT.

The sample holds many counts of this clonotype. The rearrangement uses TRBV20-1 and TRBJ2-1, with D possibly TRBD2 on 6 matching bases. Germline-derived CDR1 and CDR2 are DFQATT and SNEGSKA (reference sequence). This CDR3 is 15 amino acids long. The ends were cut back, 0 bases at V and 6 bases at J, with 15 bases in the middle. This chain's CDR3 is CSARDLSSSGNEQFF. Written as DNA, the CDR3 is TGCAGTGCTAGAGACCTCTCGAGTAGCGGCAATGAGCAGTTCTTC.

V usage is TRBV20-1 and J usage is TRBJ1-6, with no clear D. Deletions cut 2 bases from V and 7 bases from J, with 15 bases between. Germline V gives CDR1 DFQATT, CDR2 SNEGSKA (reference sequence). The CDR3 has 15 amino acids. The CDR3 sequence: CSARLYLSANSPLHF. The CDR3 bases are TGCAGTGCTAGACTCTACCTATCCGCCAATTCACCCCTCCACTTT.

This clonotype was seen ten or more times. The chain joins TRBV7-2 to TRBJ2-7, with TRBD1 matching over 8 bases. J lost 4 bases, V lost 2 bases, and 13 bases had no gene match. CDR1 is SGHTA and CDR2 is FQGNSA in the germline V gene. The CDR3 sequence is 17 residues long. The CDR3 is CASSLNSRTGKIYEQYF. The CDR3 DNA is TGTGCCAGCAGCTTAAATTCGCGGACAGGGAAAATTTACGAGCAGTACTTC.

The chain joins TRBV19 to TRBJ2-7; tentatively, D is TRBD1 (6 bases). From germline, CDR1 is LNHDA and CDR2 SQIVND (reference sequence). Deletions cut 4 bases from V and 7 bases from J, with 20 bases between. The CDR3 runs to 15 residues. The CDR3 region has the DNA TGTGCCAGTAGTAGCCAGGGGACGGCTCTTTGGGAGCAGTACTTC. The encoded protein is CASSSQGTALWEQYF.

There are a few counts of this clonotype. This chain connects TRBV29-1 to TRBJ1-4; D perhaps matches TRBD1 (5 bases). V lost 3 bases, J lost 8 bases, and 13 bases lay in between. The germline V gene encodes CDR1 SQVTM and CDR2 ANQGSEA. This CDR3 contains 13 residues. The CDR3 sequence is CSVDLRGGEKLFF. The CDR3 coding sequence is TGCAGCGTTGATTTGAGGGGTGGGGAAAAACTGTTTTTT. Full variable domain (outside the CDR3, taken from reference TRBV29-1 and TRBJ1-4): SAVISQKPSRDICQRGTSLTIQCQVDSQVTMMFWYRQQPGQSLTLIATANQGSEATYESGFVIDKFPISRPNLTFSTLTVSNMSPEDSSIYLCSVDLRGGEKLFFGSGTQLSVL.

This clonotype was seen more than once but under ten times. The V call is TRBV3-1, the J call TRBJ2-5; D call uncertain. The V gene's germline CDR1 is LGHDT and CDR2 YNNKEL (reference sequence). The CDR3 consists of 14 residues. The CDR3 region has the DNA TGTGCTACAAGTAACTATTCCCCACTGGAGACCCAGTACTTC. Its translation: CATSNYSPLETQYF.

This clonotype was seen a few times. The V gene is TRBV15, the J gene TRBJ1-1, with D maybe TRBD1 (5 bases). The CDR3 runs 14 residues. Germline-derived CDR1 and CDR2 are LNHNV and YYDKDF (reference sequence). V was shortened by 0 bases and J by 7 bases, with 12 bases between the two germline ends. The chain's CDR3 is CATSREGGVVEAFF. CDR3 DNA sequence: TGTGCCACCAGCAGAGAAGGAGGGGTAGTTGAAGCTTTCTTT. Variable domain in full (rest from reference TRBV15 and TRBJ1-1): DAMVIQNPRYQVTQFGKPVTLSCSQTLNHNVMYWYQQKSSQAPKLLFHYYDKDFNNEADTPDNFQSRRPNTSFCFLDIRSPGLGDTAMYLCATSREGGVVEAFFGQGTRLTVV.

This clonotype was seen a few times. This chain links TRBV7-9 with TRBJ2-7, with TRBD1 matching 7 bases. V shed 1 base and J 9 bases; nucleotides not matched to a gene: 3. CDR3 length: 12 residues. The germline CDR1 and CDR2 sequences are SEHNR and FQNEAQ (reference sequence). The CDR3 region is CASSLGTGRQYF. In DNA form, the CDR3 reads TGTGCCAGCAGCTTAGGGACAGGACGGCAGTACTTC.

This clonotype was recorded many times. CDR3 residues: CSARTSGRAGTQYF. The CDR3 DNA reads TGCAGTGCCCGCACTAGCGGGAGGGCCGGTACGCAGTATTTT. This rearrangement joins TRBV20-1 to TRBJ2-3; 13 nucleotides line up with TRBD2. The CDR3 sequence is 14 residues long. Trimming at V came to 6 bases and at J to 8 bases, leaving 8 bases not matched to a gene. Germline CDR1 DFQATT, CDR2 SNEGSKA (reference sequence).

The rearrangement uses TRBV19 and TRBJ1-5, with D possibly being TRBD1 (5 bases). CDR1 is LNHDA and CDR2 is SQIVND in the germline V gene (reference sequence). The V gene lost 3 bases and the J gene lost 6 bases, with 21 bases spanning the gap. The CDR3 extends over 17 amino acids. The CDR3 protein is CASSISGRRGRVQPQHF. CDR3 in DNA: TGTGCCAGTAGTATTTCCGGCAGGAGGGGCAGGGTTCAGCCCCAGCATTTT.

This clonotype was counted ten times or more. The chain couples TRBV28 to TRBJ2-3, with D perhaps matching TRBD1 or TRBD2 (5 bases each). CDR1 MDHEN and CDR2 SYDVKM come from the germline V gene. The CDR3 sequence is 18 residues long. Trimming shortened V by 7 bases and J by 6 bases, and 29 bases separated the two germline ends. CDR3 loop: CASKYPPGTGSPHDTQYF. The CDR3 coding sequence is TGTGCCAGCAAGTATCCCCCAGGGACCGGCTCCCCACACGATACGCAGTATTTT.

This clonotype was recorded a few times. The chain combines TRBV6-2 or TRBV6-3 with TRBJ2-1, with a possible D match to TRBD1 (6 bases). Trimming left V 6 bases short and J 6 bases short, with 15 bases between. This CDR3 has 14 residues. The germline gives CDR1 MNHEY, CDR2 SVGEGT. DNA for the CDR3: TGTGCCAGCAGGAAGACAGGCGATTCCAATGAGCAGTTCTTC. Amino acids: CASRKTGDSNEQFF.

This clonotype occurred a few times. The rearrangement uses TRBV9 and TRBJ1-2, with D possibly being TRBD1 (6 bases). Germline assignment: CDR1 SGDLS and CDR2 YYNGEE. Trimming removed 0 bases from V and 5 bases from J, with 20 bases in between. The CDR3 contains 17 residues. In nucleotides, the CDR3 is TGTGCCAGCAGCGTAGACAGGGCACCCCTGGCTCATTATGGCTACACCTTC. This encodes CASSVDRAPLAHYGYTF.

This clonotype was picked up many times. The chain has TRBV2 and TRBJ2-7; 10 bases line up with TRBD2. The length of the CDR3 is 17 residues. The ends lost 1 base at V and 6 bases at J; junction bases unmatched: 12. The germline V gene has CDR1 SNHLY and CDR2 FYNNEI. Here the CDR3 reads CASSEEFASGRACEQYF. CDR3 DNA: TGTGCCAGCAGTGAAGAGTTCGCTAGCGGGAGAGCCTGCGAGCAGTACTTC.

The chain carries TRBV7-9 and TRBJ2-2; D is perhaps TRBD1 or TRBD2 (6 bases each). The ends were cut back, 2 bases at V and 1 base at J, with 11 bases in the middle. Germline V lookup: CDR1 SEHNR, CDR2 FQNEAQ (reference sequence). The CDR3 is 16 residues long. The chain's CDR3 is CASSLSRGVNTGELFF. As DNA, the CDR3 is TGTGCCAGCAGCTTATCTAGGGGGGTGAACACCGGGGAGCTGTTTTTT.

This clonotype occurred a few times. The chain couples TRBV15 to TRBJ1-2, with D possibly TRBD1 on 5 matching bases. Germline lookup yields CDR1 LNHNV and CDR2 YYDKDF (reference sequence). Trimming left V 5 bases short and J 0 bases short, with 13 bases between. CDR3 length: 15 amino acids. The CDR3 reads CATSGGEVPNYGYTF. CDR3 bases: TGTGCCACCAGCGGGGGGGAAGTGCCTAACTATGGCTACACCTTC.

The chain joins TRBV27 to TRBJ2-7; 8 bases agree with TRBD1. Germline lookup yields CDR1 MNHEY and CDR2 SMNVEV (reference sequence). CDR3 length: 14 amino acids. J was trimmed by 6 bases and V by 8 bases; bases with no gene match: 12. The CDR3 region is CASSLGQGLSEQYF. In DNA form, the CDR3 reads TGTGCCAGCTCCCTCGGACAGGGTCTAAGCGAGCAGTACTTC.

This clonotype has at least ten counts. This sequence joins TRBV7-2 and TRBJ2-1, with 8 bases that match TRBD1. The CDR3 has 17 residues. From germline, CDR1 is SGHTA and CDR2 FQGNSA. V trimming: 3 bases; J trimming: 3 bases; junction bases outside the gene matches: 10. The CDR3 DNA sequence: TGTGCCAGCAGCTTTGCCCGACAGGGGAAGATCTACAATGAGCAGTTCTTC. The encoded protein is CASSFARQGKIYNEQFF.

About this clonotype: Since a much larger clone is just one base distant, this may be a read error. The CDR3 bases are TGTGCCAGCAGTGAAGCGCAAGGGCCGGGTCAGCCCCAGCATTTT. Translating it yields CASSEAQGPGQPQHF. The V gene is TRBV2, the J gene TRBJ1-5; no reliable D call. Per germline, CDR1 SNHLY and CDR2 FYNNEI. V was trimmed by 0 bases and J by 6 bases, leaving 12 bases between them. The CDR3 covers 15 residues. Together with reference TRBV2 and TRBJ1-5, the CDR3 gives the full variable domain: EPEVTQTPSHQVTQMGQEVILRCVPISNHLYFYWYRQILGQKVEFLVSFYNNEISEKSEIFDDQFSVERPDGSNFTLKIRSTKLEDSAMYFCASSEAQGPGQPQHFGDGTRLSIL.

This clonotype has a handful of counts. The chain couples TRBV3-1 to TRBJ2-2; 9 positions agree with TRBD1. J was trimmed by 4 bases and V by 1 base; bases with no gene match: 4. The CDR3 contains 16 residues. The V gene's germline CDR1 is LGHDT and CDR2 YNNKEL (reference sequence). CDR3 sequence (DNA): TGTGCCAGCAGCCAAGCGGGACAGGGATTCACCGGGGAGCTGTTTTTT. As protein: CASSQAGQGFTGELFF.

This clonotype was detected only a few times. This chain links TRBV6-1 with TRBJ2-1; D is perhaps TRBD2 (6 bases). The V gene lost 6 bases and the J gene lost 3 bases, with 12 bases spanning the gap. The CDR3 is 14 amino acids. Germline loops: CDR1 MNHNS, CDR2 SASEGT. CDR3 nucleotides: TGTGCCAGCAGCAACCGGGACTTCTACAATGAGCAGTTCTTC. Translated: CASSNRDFYNEQFF.

There are a few counts of this clonotype. The genes are TRBV20-1 and TRBJ1-5; no definite D call. This CDR3 region has 14 residues. The germline V gene has CDR1 DFQATT and CDR2 SNEGSKA (reference sequence). Between the trimmed V and J ends, which lost 3 bases and 2 bases, there was a span of 11 bases. DNA of the CDR3: TGCAGTGCTAGGGAGGGATCCGGCAATCAGCCCCAGCATTTT. Translated: CSAREGSGNQPQHF.

This clonotype was seen ten or more times. CDR3 residues: CSAQPGSNNEQFF. In DNA, the CDR3 is TGCAGTGCCCAGCCCGGTTCCAACAATGAGCAGTTCTTC. The V gene is TRBV20-1, the J gene TRBJ2-1; D uncertain. The germline V gene encodes CDR1 DFQATT and CDR2 SNEGSKA (reference sequence). The CDR3 runs to 13 residues. Trimming stripped 6 bases from V and 5 bases from J, with 14 bases between.

This clonotype occurred many times. The J gene is TRBJ1-1, the V gene TRBV6-1, with D perhaps matching TRBD1 (5 bases). V was shortened by 5 bases and J by 2 bases, with 9 bases between the two germline ends. There are 13 residues in the CDR3. CDR1 is MNHNS, CDR2 SASEGT, per germline. Here the CDR3 DNA reads TGTGCCAGCAGTACAGGATACAACACTGAAGCTTTCTTT. It encodes CASSTGYNTEAFF.

This clonotype has a count of ten or more. The chain joins TRBV20-1 to TRBJ2-5, with D perhaps being TRBD1 or TRBD2 (5 bases each). This CDR3 is built from 13 residues. Germline CDR1 and CDR2: DFQATT and SNEGSKA (reference sequence). V lost 7 bases to trimming and J lost 2 bases, with 14 bases between them. CDR3: CSVTGQVQETQYF. Here the CDR3 DNA reads TGCAGTGTTACGGGGCAGGTTCAAGAGACCCAGTACTTC.

This sequence joins TRBV27 and TRBJ1-4, with D possibly matching TRBD1 (5 bases). V dropped 3 bases and J dropped 8 bases, with 13 bases sitting between them. The CDR3 is made up of 14 amino acids. Germline-derived CDR1 and CDR2 are MNHEY and SMNVEV (reference sequence). CDR3 bases: TGTGCCAGCAGTTTCCATGGGGCGAGGGAAAAACTGTTTTTT. Translated, it gives CASSFHGAREKLFF.

This clonotype was found many times. The genes are TRBV6-1 and TRBJ2-1; 9 bases are shared with TRBD2. Germline CDR1 and CDR2: MNHNS and SASEGT. Germline trimming cut 10 bases from V and 7 bases from J; bases unmatched to any gene: 20. The CDR3 sequence is 17 residues long. CDR3 bases: TGTGCCACCCGAAAAAACAGGGCGGGAGGGGGGAAAAATGAGCAGTTCTTC. It encodes CATRKNRAGGGKNEQFF.